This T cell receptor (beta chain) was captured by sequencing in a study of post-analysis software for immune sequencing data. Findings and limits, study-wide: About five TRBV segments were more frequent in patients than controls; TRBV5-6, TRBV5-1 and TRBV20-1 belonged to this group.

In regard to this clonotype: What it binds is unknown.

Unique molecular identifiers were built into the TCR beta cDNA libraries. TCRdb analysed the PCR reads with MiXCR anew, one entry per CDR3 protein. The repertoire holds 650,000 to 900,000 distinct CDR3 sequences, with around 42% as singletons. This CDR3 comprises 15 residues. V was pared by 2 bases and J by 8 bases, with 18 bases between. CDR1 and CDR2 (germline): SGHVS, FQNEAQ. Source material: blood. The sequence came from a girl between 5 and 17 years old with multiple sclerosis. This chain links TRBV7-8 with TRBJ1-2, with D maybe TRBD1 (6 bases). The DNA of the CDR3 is TGTGCCAGCAGCTTAAGCGGGACACAGAGGGGAGGCTACACCTTC. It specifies CASSLSGTQRGGYTF.